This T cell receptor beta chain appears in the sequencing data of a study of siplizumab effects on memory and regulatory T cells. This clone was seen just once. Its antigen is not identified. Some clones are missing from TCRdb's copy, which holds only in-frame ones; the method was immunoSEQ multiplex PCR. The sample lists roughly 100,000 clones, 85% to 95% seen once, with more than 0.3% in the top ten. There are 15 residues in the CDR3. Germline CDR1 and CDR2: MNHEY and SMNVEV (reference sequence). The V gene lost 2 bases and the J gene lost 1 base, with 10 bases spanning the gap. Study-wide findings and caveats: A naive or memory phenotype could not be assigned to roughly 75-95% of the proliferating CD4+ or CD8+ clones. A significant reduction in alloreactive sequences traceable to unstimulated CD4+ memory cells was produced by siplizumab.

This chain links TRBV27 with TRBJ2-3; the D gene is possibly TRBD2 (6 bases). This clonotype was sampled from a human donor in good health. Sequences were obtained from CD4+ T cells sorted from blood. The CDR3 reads CASSLKAGGTDTQYF. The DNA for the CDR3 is TGTGCCAGCAGTTTAAAAGCGGGTGGCACAGATACGCAGTATTTT.